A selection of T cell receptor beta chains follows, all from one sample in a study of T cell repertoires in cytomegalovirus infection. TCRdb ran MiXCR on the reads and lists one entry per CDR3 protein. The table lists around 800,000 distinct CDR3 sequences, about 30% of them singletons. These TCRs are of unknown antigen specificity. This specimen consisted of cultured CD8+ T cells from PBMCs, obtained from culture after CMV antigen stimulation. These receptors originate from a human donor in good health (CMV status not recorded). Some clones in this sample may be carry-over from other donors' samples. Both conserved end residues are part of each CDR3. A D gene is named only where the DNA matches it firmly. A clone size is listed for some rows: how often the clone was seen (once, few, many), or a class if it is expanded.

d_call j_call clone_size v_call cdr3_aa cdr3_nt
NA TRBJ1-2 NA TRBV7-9 CASSLVESYGYTF TGTGCCAGCAGCTTAGTAGAGAGCTATGGCTACACCTTC
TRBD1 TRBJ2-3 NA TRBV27 CATRDRYLDTQYF TGTGCCACCCGGGACAGGTACCTAGATACGCAGTATTTT
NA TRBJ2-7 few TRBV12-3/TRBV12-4 CASSPSPGDWPYEQYF TGTGCCAGCAGTCCCTCCCCTGGGGACTGGCCCTACGAGCAGTACTTC
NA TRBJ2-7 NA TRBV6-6 CASSYGRVYEQYF TGTGCCAGCAGTTACGGCAGGGTCTACGAGCAGTACTTC
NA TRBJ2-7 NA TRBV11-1 CASSPHRALVYEQYF TGTGCCAGCAGCCCTCACAGAGCATTGGTCTACGAGCAGTACTTC
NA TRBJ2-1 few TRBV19 CASSPGSSSYNEQFF TGTGCCAGTAGTCCAGGGAGTTCGTCGTACAATGAGCAGTTCTTC
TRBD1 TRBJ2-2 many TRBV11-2 CASSLDRPNTGELFF TGTGCCAGCAGCCTGGACAGGCCGAACACCGGGGAGCTGTTTTTT
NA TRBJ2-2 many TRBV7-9 CASSPGGPVTTGELFF TGTGCCAGCAGCCCTGGCGGCCCAGTAACGACCGGGGAGCTGTTTTTT
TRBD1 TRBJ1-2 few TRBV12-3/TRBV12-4 CASSFRDRAYGYTF TGTGCCAGCAGTTTTAGGGACAGGGCTTATGGCTACACCTTC
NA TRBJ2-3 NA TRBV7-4 CASSASVGGLKDTRYF TGTGCCAGCTCGGCTAGTGTGGGGGGGCTGAAAGATACGCGGTATTTT
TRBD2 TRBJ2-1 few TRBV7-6 CASATSGEYNEQFF TGTGCCAGCGCCACTAGCGGGGAATACAATGAGCAGTTCTTC
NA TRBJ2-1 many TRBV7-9 CASSALADNEQFF TGTGCCAGCAGCGCCCTAGCCGACAATGAGCAGTTCTTC
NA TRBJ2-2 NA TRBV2 CASSDQGRSNTGELFF TGTGCCAGCAGTGACCAGGGGCGATCGAACACCGGGGAGCTGTTTTTT
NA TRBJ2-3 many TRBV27 CAIWTGSTDTQYF TGTGCCATCTGGACGGGGAGCACAGATACGCAGTATTTT
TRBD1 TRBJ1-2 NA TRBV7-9 CASSLPRDSPNYGYTF TGTGCCAGCAGCTTACCCCGGGACAGCCCTAACTATGGCTACACCTTC
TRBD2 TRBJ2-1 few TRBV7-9 CASSFGGLAGITYNEQFF TGTGCCAGCAGTTTTGGAGGACTAGCGGGGATAACCTACAATGAGCAGTTCTTC
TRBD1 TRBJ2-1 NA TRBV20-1 CSAGRTGLDEQFF TGCAGTGCTGGTAGGACAGGGCTGGATGAGCAGTTCTTC
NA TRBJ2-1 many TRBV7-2 CASSFSYNEQFF TGTGCCAGCAGCTTCTCCTACAATGAGCAGTTCTTC
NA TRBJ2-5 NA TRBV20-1 CSPRPGGPQETQYF TGCAGTCCTCGCCCCGGCGGACCCCAAGAGACCCAGTACTTC
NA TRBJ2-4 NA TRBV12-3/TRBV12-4 CASSSPIALAKNIQYF TGTGCCAGCAGTTCCCCTATAGCCCTAGCCAAAAACATTCAGTACTTC
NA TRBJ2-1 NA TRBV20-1 CSAGPHEGGNEQFF TGCAGTGCTGGCCCTCACGAGGGGGGCAATGAGCAGTTCTTC
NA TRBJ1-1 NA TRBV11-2 CASSFYSLGGQRKTEAFF TGTGCCAGCAGCTTCTACTCCCTGGGGGGCCAGCGGAAAACTGAAGCTTTCTTT
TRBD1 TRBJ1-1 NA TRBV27 CASSGTGPRGVNTEAFF TGTGCCAGCAGTGGGACAGGGCCCAGAGGGGTGAACACTGAAGCTTTCTTT
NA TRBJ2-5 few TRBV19 CASSIRRSQETQYF TGTGCCAGTAGTATAAGGAGGAGCCAAGAGACCCAGTACTTC
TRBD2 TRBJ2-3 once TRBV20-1 CSARWLAVGDTQYF TGCAGTGCTAGGTGGCTAGCGGTGGGGGATACGCAGTATTTT
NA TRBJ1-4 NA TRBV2 CASSEWGRDEKLFF TGTGCCAGCAGTGAATGGGGGAGAGATGAAAAACTGTTTTTT
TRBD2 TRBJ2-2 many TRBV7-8 CASRSGGRPGELFF TGTGCCAGCAGGAGCGGGGGCCGTCCAGGGGAGCTGTTTTTT
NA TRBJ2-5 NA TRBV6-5 CASSYWGEGTSGGAWYF NA
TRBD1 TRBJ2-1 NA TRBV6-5 CASSYDRGYEQFF TGTGCCAGCAGTTACGACAGGGGCTATGAGCAGTTCTTC
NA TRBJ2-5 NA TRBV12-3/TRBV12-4 CASTPPGRQETQYF TGTGCCAGCACTCCACCGGGCCGCCAAGAGACCCAGTACTTC
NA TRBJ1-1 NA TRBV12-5 CVSAKGGTEAFF TGTGTTAGTGCCAAAGGGGGAACTGAAGCTTTCTTT
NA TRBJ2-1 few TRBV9 CASSVRGSSYNEQFF TGTGCCAGCAGCGTACGAGGGAGCTCCTACAATGAGCAGTTCTTC
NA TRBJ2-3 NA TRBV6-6 CASVGGGYTDTQYF TGTGCCAGCGTTGGGGGCGGATACACAGATACGCAGTATTTT
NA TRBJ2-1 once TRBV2 CASSPGNRGRAYNEQFF TGTGCCAGCAGCCCCGGCAACAGGGGGAGGGCCTACAATGAGCAGTTCTTC
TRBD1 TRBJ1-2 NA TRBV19 CASEDRDYGYTF TGTGCCAGTGAGGACAGGGACTATGGCTACACCTTC
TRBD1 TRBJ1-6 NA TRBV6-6 CAGIDRGLDSPLHF TGTGCCGGCATCGACAGGGGGTTAGATTCACCCCTCCACTTT
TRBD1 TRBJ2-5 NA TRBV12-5 CASGLWDRGGETQYF TGTGCTAGTGGTTTGTGGGACAGGGGAGGGGAGACCCAGTACTTC
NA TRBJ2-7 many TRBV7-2 CASSLYEQYF TGTGCCAGCAGCTTATACGAGCAGTACTTC
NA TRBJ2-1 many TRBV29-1 CSVVRGAGGDSYNEQFF TGCAGCGTTGTCCGGGGGGCCGGTGGAGACTCCTACAATGAGCAGTTCTTC